Included here is one TCR beta chain sequence, with context. Its antigen is currently unknown. The data were obtained in a study of cytomegalovirus exposure and HLA in healthy donors. Study results and caveats: In a later analysis, productive TCRs from donors in an Asian-associated ancestry cluster reportedly carried fewer N-insertions than the cohort mean. The authors enumerated under 200 TCR beta chains as linked to cytomegalovirus. On later analysis, the bulk of CMV-associated TCR beta chains appeared to be HLA-restricted.

A multiplex PCR was run with 60 Vbeta primers and 13 Jbeta primers. Repertoires were generated with immunoSEQ multiplex PCR, while TCRdb's copy carries only in-frame clones and drops some. The sample contains almost 200,000 clones, roughly 85% of which appear only once. This clonotype was sampled from a woman in her 50s in good health and CMV-seronegative. Source material: PBMCs.

The CDR3 reads CASQGQNYGYTF. CDR3 bases: TGTGCCAGCCAAGGACAGAACTATGGCTACACCTTC. The chain uses TRBV6-6 and TRBJ1-2; tentatively, D is TRBD1 (6 bases). The CDR3 is 12 amino acids. Germline V CDR1 and CDR2: MNHNY, SVGAGI (reference sequence). Trimming took 8 bases from V and 2 from J, leaving 9 bases between them.